This entry describes one T cell receptor (beta chain). The repertoire was sequenced with immunoSEQ multiplex PCR; TCRdb's copy has only in-frame clones and lacks some. The table shows roughly 180,000 clones, with more than 75% occurring only once. The source of the sample is a study of blood T cell repertoires in COVID-19. The CDR3 is 16 residues long. The gene calls are TRBV21-1 and TRBJ2-2; the table names TRBD1, a call not compared with the DNA. TRBV21-1 is a known pseudogene. The specimen was PBMCs or T cells enriched from blood (not recorded which). This receptor was identified in a woman aged 30 to 39 who had recovered from COVID-19. The CDR3 DNA is TGTGCCAGCAGCACAGACCCGATCCGACACGCCGGGGAGCTGTTTTTT. This sequence encodes CASSTDPIRHAGELFF.